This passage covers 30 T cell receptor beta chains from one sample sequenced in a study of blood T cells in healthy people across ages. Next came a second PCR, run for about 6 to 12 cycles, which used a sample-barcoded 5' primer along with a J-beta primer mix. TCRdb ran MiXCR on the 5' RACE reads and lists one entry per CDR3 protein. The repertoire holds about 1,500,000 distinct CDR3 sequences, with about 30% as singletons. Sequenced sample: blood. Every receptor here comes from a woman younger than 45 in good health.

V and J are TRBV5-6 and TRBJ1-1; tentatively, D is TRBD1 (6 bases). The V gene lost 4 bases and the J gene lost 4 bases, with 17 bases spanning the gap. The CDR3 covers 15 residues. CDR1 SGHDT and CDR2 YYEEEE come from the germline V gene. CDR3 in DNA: TGTGCCAGCAGCCTCCCCGGACAGCTGATCACTGAAGCTTTCTTT. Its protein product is CASSLPGQLITEAFF.

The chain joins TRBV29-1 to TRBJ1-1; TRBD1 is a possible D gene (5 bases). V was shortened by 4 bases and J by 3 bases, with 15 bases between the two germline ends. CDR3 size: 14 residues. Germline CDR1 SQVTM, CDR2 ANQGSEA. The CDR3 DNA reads TGCAGCGTTGTCCCCAACGCAGGGTACACTGAAGCTTTCTTT. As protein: CSVVPNAGYTEAFF.

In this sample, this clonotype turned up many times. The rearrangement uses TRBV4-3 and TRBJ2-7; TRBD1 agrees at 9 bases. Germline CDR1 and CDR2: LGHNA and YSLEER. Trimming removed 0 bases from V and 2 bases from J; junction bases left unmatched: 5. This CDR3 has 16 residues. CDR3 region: CASSQDLRQGAYEQYF. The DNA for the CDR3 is TGCGCCAGCAGCCAAGACCTGAGACAGGGGGCCTACGAGCAGTACTTC.

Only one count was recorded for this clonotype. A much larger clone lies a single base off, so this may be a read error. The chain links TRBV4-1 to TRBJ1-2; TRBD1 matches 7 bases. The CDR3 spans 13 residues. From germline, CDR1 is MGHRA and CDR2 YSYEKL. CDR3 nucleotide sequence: TGCACCAGCAGCCAGAGGGACAGCTATGGCTACACCTTC. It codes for CTSSQRDSYGYTF.

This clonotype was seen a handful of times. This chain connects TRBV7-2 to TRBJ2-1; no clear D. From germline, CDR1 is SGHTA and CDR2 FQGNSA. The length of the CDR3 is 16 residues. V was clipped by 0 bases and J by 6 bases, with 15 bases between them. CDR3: CASSLAYVFPGNEQFF. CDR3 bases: TGTGCCAGCAGCTTAGCGTATGTTTTCCCCGGCAATGAGCAGTTCTTC.

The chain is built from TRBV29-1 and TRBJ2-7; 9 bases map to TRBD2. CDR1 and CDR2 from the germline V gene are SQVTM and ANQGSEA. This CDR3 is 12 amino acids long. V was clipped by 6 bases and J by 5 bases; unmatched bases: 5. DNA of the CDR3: TGCAGCGTCGTCGGGACTAGCCACGAGCAGTACTTC. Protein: CSVVGTSHEQYF.

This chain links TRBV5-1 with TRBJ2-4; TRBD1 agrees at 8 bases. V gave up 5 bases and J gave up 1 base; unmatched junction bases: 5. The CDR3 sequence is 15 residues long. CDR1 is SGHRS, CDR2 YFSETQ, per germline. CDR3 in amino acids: CASRSDRDAKNIQYF. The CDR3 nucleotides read TGCGCCAGCAGGTCGGACAGGGACGCCAAAAACATTCAGTACTTC.

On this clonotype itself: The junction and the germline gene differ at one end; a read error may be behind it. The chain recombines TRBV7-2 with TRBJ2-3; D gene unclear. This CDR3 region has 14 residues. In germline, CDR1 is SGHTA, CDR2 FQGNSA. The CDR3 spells CANSLPGRADTQYF. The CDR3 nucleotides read TGTGCCAACAGCTTACCCGGCCGGGCAGATACGCAGTATTTT.

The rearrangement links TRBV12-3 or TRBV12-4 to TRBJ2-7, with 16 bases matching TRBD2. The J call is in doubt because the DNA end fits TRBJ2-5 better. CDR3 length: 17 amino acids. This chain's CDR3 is CASRRGLAGGALETQYF. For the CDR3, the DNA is TGTGCCAGCAGGCGGGGACTAGCGGGGGGGGCCTTAGAGACCCAGTACTTC.

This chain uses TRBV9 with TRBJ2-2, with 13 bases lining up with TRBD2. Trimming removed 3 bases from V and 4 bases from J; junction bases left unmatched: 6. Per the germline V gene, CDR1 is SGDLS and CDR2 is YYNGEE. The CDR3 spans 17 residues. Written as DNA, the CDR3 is TGTGCCAGCAGCGCCCCCGGACTAGCGGGGGTCACCGGGGAGCTGTTTTTT. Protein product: CASSAPGLAGVTGELFF.

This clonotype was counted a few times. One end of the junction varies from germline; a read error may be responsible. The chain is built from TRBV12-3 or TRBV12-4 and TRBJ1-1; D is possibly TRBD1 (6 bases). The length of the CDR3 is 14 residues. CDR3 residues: CVSSFRGGGTEAFF. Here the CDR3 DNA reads TGTGTCAGCAGTTTCAGGGGAGGTGGCACTGAAGCTTTCTTT.

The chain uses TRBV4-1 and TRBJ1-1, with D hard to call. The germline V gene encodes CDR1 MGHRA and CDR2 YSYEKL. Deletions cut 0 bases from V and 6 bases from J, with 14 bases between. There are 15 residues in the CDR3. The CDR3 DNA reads TGCGCCAGCAGCCAAGATAGAGGTGTGCAGGCTGAAGCTTTCTTT. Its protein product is CASSQDRGVQAEAFF.

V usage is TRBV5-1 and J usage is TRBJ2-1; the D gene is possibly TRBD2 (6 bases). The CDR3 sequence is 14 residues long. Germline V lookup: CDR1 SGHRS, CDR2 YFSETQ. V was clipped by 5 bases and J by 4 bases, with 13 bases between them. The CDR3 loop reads CASRPTAGYNEQFF. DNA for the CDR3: TGCGCCAGCAGACCGACTGCGGGATACAATGAGCAGTTCTTC.

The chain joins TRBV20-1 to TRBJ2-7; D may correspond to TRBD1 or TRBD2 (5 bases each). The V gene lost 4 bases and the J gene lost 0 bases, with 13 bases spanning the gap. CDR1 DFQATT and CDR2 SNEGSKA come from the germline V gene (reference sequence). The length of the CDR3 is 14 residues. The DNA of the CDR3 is TGCAGTGCTAACCGGGACGGGGACTCCTACGAGCAGTACTTC. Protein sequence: CSANRDGDSYEQYF.

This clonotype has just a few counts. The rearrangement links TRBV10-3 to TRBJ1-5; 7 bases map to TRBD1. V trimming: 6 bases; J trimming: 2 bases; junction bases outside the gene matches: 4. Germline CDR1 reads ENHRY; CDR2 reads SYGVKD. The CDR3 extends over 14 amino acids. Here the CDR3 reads CAIRAGTGNQPQHF. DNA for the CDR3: TGTGCCATCAGAGCCGGGACAGGCAATCAGCCCCAGCATTTT.

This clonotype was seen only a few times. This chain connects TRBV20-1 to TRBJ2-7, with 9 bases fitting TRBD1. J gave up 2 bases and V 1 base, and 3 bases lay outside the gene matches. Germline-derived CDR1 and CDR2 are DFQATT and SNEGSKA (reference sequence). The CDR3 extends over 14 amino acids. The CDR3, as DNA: TGCAGTGCTAGAGTCGGGACAGGGACCTACGAGCAGTACTTC. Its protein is CSARVGTGTYEQYF.

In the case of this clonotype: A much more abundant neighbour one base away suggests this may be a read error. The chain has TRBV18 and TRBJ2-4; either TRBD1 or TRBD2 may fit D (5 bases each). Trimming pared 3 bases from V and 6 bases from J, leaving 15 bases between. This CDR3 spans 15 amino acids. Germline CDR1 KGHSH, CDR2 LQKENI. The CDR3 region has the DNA TGTGCCAGCTCACCCACGTCCCGGGACCGAAACATTCAGTACTTC. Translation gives CASSPTSRDRNIQYF.

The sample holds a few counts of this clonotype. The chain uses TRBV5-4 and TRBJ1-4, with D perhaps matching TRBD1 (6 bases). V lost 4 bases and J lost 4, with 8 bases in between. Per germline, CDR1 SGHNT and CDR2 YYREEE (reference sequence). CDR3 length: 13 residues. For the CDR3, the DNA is TGTGCCAGCAGCGGAGGGGGTAATGAAAAACTGTTTTTT. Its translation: CASSGGGNEKLFF.

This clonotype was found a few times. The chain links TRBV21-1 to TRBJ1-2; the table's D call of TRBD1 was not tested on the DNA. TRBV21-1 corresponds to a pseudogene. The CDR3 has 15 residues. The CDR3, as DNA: TGTGCCAGCGTCCAACAGGGGCCGATTAACTATGGCTACACCTTC. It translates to CASVQQGPINYGYTF.

CDR3 nucleotide sequence: TGTGCCAGTAGTCCCCTACCGACAGGGGGCCGGCAGCCCCAGCATTTT. Residues: CASSPLPTGGRQPQHF. V usage is TRBV19 and J usage is TRBJ1-5; 10 nucleotides match TRBD1. Germline V CDR1 and CDR2: LNHDA, SQIVND (reference sequence). J gave up 7 bases and V 5 bases, and 11 bases lay outside the gene matches. CDR3 length: 16 residues.

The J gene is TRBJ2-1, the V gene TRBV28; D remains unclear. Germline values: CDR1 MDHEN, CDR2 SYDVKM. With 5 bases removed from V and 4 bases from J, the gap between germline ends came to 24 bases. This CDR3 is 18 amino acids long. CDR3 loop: CASSPNSGWAHGYNEQFF. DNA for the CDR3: TGTGCCAGCAGTCCAAACTCAGGATGGGCCCACGGATACAATGAGCAGTTCTTC.

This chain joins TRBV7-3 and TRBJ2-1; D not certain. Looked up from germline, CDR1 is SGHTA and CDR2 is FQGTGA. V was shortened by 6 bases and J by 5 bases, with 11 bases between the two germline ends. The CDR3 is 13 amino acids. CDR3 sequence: CASRPTRDNEQFF. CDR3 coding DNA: TGTGCCAGCAGACCTACCCGGGACAATGAGCAGTTCTTC.

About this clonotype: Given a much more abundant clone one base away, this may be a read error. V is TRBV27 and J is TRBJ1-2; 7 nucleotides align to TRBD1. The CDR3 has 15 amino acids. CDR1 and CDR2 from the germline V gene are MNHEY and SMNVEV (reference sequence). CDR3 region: CTTAVGGDKRKGYTF. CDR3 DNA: TGTACCACTGCGGTAGGGGGCGATAAAAGGAAAGGCTACACCTTC.

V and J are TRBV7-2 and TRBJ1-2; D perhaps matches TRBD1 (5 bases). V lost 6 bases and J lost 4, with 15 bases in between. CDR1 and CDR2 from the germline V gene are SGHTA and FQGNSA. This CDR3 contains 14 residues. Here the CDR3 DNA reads TGTGCCAGCAGTTGGGGACGGGATGTCTATGGCTACACCTTC. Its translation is CASSWGRDVYGYTF.

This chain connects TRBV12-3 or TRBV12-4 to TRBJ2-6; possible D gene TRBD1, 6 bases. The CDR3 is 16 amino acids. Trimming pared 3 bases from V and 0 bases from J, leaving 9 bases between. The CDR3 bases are TGTGCCAGCAGTTTCGGGACAATCTCTGGGGCCAACGTCCTGACTTTC. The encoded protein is CASSFGTISGANVLTF.

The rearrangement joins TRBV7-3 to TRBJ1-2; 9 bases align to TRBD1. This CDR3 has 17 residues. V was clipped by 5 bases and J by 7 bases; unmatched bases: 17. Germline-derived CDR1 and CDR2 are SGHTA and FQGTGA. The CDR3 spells CASSPAGGTGSVGGYTF. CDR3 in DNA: TGTGCCAGCAGCCCGGCGGGTGGGACAGGGTCCGTAGGTGGCTACACCTTC. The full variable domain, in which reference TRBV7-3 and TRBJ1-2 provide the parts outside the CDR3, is GAGVSQTPSNKVTEKGKYVELRCDPISGHTALYWYRQSLGQGPEFLIYFQGTGAADDSGLPNDRFFAVRPEGSVSTLKIQRTERGDSAVYLCASSPAGGTGSVGGYTFGSGTRLTVV.

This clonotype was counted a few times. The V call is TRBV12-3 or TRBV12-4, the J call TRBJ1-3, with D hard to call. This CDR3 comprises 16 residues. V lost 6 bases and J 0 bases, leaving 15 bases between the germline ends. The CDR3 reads CASSPIDVLSGNTIYF. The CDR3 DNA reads TGTGCCAGCAGCCCTATTGACGTACTCTCTGGAAACACCATATATTTT.

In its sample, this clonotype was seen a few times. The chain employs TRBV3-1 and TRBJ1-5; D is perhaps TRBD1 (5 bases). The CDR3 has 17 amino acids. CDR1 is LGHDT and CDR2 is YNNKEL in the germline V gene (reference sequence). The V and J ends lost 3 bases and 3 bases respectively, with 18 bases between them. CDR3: CASSHGAGKGPNQPQHF. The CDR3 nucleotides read TGTGCCAGCAGCCACGGGGCAGGTAAAGGGCCCAATCAGCCCCAGCATTTT.

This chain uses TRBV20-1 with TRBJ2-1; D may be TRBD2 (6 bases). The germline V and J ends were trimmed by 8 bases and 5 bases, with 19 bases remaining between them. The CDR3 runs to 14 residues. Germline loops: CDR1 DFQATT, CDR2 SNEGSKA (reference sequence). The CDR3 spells CSPRRGGENNEQFF. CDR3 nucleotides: TGCAGTCCAAGGAGGGGCGGGGAGAACAATGAGCAGTTCTTC.

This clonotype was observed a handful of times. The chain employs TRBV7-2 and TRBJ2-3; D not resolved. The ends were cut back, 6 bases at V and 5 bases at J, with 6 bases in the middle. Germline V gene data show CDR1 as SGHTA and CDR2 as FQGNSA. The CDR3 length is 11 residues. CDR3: CASRILDTQYF. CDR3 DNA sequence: TGTGCCAGCAGAATCTTAGATACGCAGTATTTT.